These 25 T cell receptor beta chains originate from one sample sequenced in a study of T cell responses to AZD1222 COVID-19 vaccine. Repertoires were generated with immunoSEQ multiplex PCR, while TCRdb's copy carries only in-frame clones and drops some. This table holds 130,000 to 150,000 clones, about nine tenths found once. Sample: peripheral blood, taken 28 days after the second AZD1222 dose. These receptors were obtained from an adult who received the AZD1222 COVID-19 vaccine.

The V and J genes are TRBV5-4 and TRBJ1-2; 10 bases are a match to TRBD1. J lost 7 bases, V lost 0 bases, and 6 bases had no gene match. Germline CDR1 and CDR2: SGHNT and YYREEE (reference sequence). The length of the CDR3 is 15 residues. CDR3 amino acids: CASSLGTGGVGGYTF. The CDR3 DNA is TGTGCCAGCAGCTTGGGGACAGGGGGAGTGGGTGGCTACACCTTC.

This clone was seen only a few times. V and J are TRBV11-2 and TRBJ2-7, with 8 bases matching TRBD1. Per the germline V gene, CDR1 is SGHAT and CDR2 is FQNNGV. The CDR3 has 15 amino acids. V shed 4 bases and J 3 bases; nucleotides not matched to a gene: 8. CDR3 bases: TGTGCCAGCAGCTCCAGCGACAGGGGTGACTACGAGCAGTACTTC. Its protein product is CASSSSDRGDYEQYF. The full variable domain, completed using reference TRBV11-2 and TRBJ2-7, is EAGVAQSPRYKIIEKRQSVAFWCNPISGHATLYWYQQILGQGPKLLIQFQNNGVVDDSQLPKDRFSAERLKGVDSTLKIQPAKLEDSAVYLCASSSSDRGDYEQYFGPGTRLTVT.

In DNA form, the CDR3 reads TGTGCCAGCAGCTTAGGTAATGGCTACACCTTC. This translates into CASSLGNGYTF. The rearrangement joins TRBV7-9 to TRBJ1-2; D is ambiguous. CDR1 SEHNR and CDR2 FQNEAQ come from the germline V gene (reference sequence). Trimming took 1 base from V and 6 from J, leaving 3 bases between them. CDR3 size: 11 residues. Supplemented by reference TRBV7-9 and TRBJ1-2, the full variable domain reads DTGVSQNPRHKITKRGQNVTFRCDPISEHNRLYWYRQTLGQGPEFLTYFQNEAQLEKSRLLSDRFSAERPKGSFSTLEIQRTEQGDSAMYLCASSLGNGYTFGSGTRLTVV.

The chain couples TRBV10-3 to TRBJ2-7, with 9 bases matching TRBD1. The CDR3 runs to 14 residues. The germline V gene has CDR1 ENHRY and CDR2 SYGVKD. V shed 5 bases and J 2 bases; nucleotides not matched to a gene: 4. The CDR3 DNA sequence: TGTGCCATCAGTCTCGGGACAGGGCCCTACGAGCAGTACTTC. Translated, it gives CAISLGTGPYEQYF.

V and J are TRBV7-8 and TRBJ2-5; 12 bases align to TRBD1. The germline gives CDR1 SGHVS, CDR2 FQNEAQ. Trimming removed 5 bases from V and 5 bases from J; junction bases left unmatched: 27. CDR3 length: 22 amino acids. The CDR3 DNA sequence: TGTGCCAGCAGCCGCACGGGTACCGCCCTCCGGGACAGGGGGCTTCGGGATGAGACCCAGTACTTC. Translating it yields CASSRTGTALRDRGLRDETQYF.

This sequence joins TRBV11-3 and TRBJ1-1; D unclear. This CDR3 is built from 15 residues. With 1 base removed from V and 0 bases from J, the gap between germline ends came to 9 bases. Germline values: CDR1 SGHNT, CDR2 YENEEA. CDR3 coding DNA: TGTGCCAGCAGCTTAGGTTCAGGCCTGAACACTGAAGCTTTCTTT. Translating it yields CASSLGSGLNTEAFF. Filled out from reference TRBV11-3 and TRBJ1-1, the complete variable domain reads EAGVVQSPRYKIIEKKQPVAFWCNPISGHNTLYWYLQNLGQGPELLIRYENEEAVDDSQLPKDRFSAERLKGVDSTLKIQPAELGDSAVYLCASSLGSGLNTEAFFGQGTRLTVV.

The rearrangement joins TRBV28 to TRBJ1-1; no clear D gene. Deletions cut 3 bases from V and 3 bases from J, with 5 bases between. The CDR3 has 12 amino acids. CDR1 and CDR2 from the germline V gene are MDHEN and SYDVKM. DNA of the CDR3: TGTGCCAGCAGTTTGGCGGACACTGAAGCTTTCTTT. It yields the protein CASSLADTEAFF.

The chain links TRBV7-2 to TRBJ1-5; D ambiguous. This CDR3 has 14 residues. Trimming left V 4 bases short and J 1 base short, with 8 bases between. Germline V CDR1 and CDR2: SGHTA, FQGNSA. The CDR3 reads CASSSDPSNQPQHF. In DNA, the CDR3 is TGTGCCAGCAGCTCAGACCCGAGCAATCAGCCCCAGCATTTT.

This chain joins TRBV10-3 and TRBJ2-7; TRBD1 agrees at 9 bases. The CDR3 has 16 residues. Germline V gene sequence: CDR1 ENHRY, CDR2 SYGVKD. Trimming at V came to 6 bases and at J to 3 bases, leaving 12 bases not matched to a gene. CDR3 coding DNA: TGTGCCATCAGGGGGGGACAGGGCCTCGAAAGCTACGAGCAGTACTTC. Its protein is CAIRGGQGLESYEQYF.

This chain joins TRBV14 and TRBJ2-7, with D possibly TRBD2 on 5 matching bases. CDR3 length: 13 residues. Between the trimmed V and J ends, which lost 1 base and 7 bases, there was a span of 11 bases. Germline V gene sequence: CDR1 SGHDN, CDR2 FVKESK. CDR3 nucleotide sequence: TGTGCCAGCAGCCAAGCATTATCGGGGGAGCAGTACTTC. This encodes CASSQALSGEQYF.

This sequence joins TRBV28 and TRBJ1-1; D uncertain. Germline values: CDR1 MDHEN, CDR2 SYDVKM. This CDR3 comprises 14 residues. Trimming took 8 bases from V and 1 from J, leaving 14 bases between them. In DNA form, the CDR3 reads TGTGCCAGCGTCACGTACGGCAGGAACACTGAAGCTTTCTTT. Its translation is CASVTYGRNTEAFF.

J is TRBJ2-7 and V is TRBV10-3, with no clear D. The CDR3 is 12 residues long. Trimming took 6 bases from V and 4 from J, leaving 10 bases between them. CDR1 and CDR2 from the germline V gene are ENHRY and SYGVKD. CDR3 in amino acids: CAISPRLYEQYF. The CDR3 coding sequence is TGTGCCATCAGCCCTAGGCTGTACGAGCAGTACTTC.

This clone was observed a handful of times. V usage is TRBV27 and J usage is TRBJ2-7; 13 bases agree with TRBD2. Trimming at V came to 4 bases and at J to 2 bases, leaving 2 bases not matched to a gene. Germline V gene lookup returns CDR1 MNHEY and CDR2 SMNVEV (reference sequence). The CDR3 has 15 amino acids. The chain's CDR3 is CASSWGLAGTYEQYF. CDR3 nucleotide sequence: TGTGCCAGCAGTTGGGGACTAGCGGGGACCTACGAGCAGTACTTC.

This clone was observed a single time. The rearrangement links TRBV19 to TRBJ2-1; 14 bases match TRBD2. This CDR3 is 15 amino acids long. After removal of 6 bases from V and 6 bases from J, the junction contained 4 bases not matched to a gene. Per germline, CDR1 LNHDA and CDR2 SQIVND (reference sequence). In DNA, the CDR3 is TGTGCCAGTAGCCCGGGACTAGCGGGAGTCAATGAGCAGTTCTTC. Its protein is CASSPGLAGVNEQFF. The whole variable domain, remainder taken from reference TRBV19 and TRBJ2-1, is DGGITQSPKYLFRKEGQNVTLSCEQNLNHDAMYWYRQDPGQGLRLIYYSQIVNDFQKGDIAEGYSVSREKKESFPLTVTSAQKNPTAFYLCASSPGLAGVNEQFFGPGTRLTVL.

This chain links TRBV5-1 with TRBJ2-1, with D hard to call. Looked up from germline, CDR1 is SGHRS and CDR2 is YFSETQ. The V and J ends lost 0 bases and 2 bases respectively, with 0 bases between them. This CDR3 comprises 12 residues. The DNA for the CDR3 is TGCGCCAGCAGCTTGGCCTACAATGAGCAGTTCTTC. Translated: CASSLAYNEQFF. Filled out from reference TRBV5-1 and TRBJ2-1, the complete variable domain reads KAGVTQTPRYLIKTRGQQVTLSCSPISGHRSVSWYQQTPGQGLQFLFEYFSETQRNKGNFPGRFSGRQFSNSRSEMNVSTLELGDSALYLCASSLAYNEQFFGPGTRLTVL.

As DNA, the CDR3 is TGTGCCAGCAGCGCCCCTGGGGAGAAGGTATACAATGAGCAGTTCTTC. This translates into CASSAPGEKVYNEQFF. The chain joins TRBV9 to TRBJ2-1, with D possibly TRBD2 on 5 matching bases. CDR3 length equals 16 residues. Germline lookup yields CDR1 SGDLS and CDR2 YYNGEE. V shed 3 bases and J shed 4 bases, with 17 bases lying between them.

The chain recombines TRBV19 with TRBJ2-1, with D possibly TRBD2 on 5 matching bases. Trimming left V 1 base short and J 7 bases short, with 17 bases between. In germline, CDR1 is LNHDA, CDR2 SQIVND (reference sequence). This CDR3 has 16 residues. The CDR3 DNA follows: TGTGCCAGTAGTATAGGAGGGTGGGCCCGCCCTAATGAGCAGTTCTTC. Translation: CASSIGGWARPNEQFF. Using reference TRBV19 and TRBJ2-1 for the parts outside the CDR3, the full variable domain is DGGITQSPKYLFRKEGQNVTLSCEQNLNHDAMYWYRQDPGQGLRLIYYSQIVNDFQKGDIAEGYSVSREKKESFPLTVTSAQKNPTAFYLCASSIGGWARPNEQFFGPGTRLTVL.

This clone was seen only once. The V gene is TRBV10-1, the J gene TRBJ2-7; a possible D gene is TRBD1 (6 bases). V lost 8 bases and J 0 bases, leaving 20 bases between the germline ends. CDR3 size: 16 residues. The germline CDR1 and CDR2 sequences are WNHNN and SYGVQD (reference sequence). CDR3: CASENSHRDSSYEQYF. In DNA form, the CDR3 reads TGCGCCAGCGAAAACTCTCACAGGGATAGCTCCTACGAGCAGTACTTC.

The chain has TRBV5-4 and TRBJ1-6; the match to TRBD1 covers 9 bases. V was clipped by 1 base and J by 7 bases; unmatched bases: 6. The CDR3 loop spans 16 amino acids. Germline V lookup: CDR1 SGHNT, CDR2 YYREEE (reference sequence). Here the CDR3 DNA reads TGTGCCAGCAGCTTGTGGGACAGGGAAAGAAATTCACCCCTCCACTTT. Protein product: CASSLWDRERNSPLHF. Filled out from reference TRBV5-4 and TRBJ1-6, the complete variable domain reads ETGVTQSPTHLIKTRGQQVTLRCSSQSGHNTVSWYQQALGQGPQFIFQYYREEENGRGNFPPRFSGLQFPNYSSELNVNALELDDSALYLCASSLWDRERNSPLHFGNGTRLTVT.

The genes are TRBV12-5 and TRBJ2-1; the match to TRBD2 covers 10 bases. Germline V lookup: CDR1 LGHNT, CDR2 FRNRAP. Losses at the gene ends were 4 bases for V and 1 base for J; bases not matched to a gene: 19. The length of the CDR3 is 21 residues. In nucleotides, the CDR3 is TGTGCTAGTGGTTCGGTTATGCGGGGACTAGCGATCGATGGATCCTACAATGAGCAGTTCTTC. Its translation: CASGSVMRGLAIDGSYNEQFF. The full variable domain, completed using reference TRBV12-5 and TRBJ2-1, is DARVTQTPRHKVTEMGQEVTMRCQPILGHNTVFWYRQTMMQGLELLAYFRNRAPLDDSGMPKDRFSAEMPDATLATLKIQPSEPRDSAVYFCASGSVMRGLAIDGSYNEQFFGPGTRLTVL.

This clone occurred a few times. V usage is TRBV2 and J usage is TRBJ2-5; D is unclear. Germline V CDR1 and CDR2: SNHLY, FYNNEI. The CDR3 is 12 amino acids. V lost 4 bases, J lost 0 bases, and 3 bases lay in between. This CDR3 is CASSGYQETQYF. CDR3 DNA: TGTGCCAGCAGTGGGTACCAAGAGACCCAGTACTTC.

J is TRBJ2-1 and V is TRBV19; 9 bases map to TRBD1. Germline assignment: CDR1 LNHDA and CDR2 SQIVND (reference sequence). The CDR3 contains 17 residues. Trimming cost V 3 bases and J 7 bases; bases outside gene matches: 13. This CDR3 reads CASSMSLRDRDKNEQFF. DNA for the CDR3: TGTGCCAGTAGTATGAGCCTCCGGGACAGGGATAAGAATGAGCAGTTCTTC.

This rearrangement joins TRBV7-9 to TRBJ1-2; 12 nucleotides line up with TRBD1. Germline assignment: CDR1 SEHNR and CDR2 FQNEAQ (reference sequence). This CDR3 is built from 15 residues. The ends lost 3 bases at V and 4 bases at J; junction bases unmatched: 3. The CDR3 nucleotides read TGTGCCAGCAGCTTTGGGACAGGGGGCGCCTATGGCTACACCTTC. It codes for CASSFGTGGAYGYTF.

The CDR3 sequence: CSAGTGNYGYTF. Here the CDR3 DNA reads TGCAGCGCCGGGACTGGGAACTATGGCTACACCTTC. This chain uses TRBV29-1 with TRBJ1-2; D might be TRBD1 (5 bases). The CDR3 totals 12 residues. The V and J ends lost 7 bases and 2 bases respectively, with 11 bases between them. CDR1 and CDR2 (germline): SQVTM, ANQGSEA.

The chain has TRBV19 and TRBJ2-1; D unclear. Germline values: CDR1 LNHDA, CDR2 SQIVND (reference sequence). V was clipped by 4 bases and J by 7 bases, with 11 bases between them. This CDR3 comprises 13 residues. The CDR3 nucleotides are TGTGCCAGTAGTACTCGTCGGTGGAATGAGCAGTTCTTC. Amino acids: CASSTRRWNEQFF.